This paragraph covers one TCR beta chain sequence. Germline V gene data show CDR1 as SGHNT and CDR2 as YYREEE (reference sequence). V was shortened by 6 bases and J by 4 bases, with 11 bases between the two germline ends. The CDR3 has 13 amino acids. The data were taken from a study of blood T cell repertoires in COVID-19. About the study: Researchers got acute and convalescent COVID-19 samples from the United States, Italy and Spain. T cells, B-cell-depleted T cells, or PBMCs provided the cDNA or gDNA that served as material.

Source study methods: How many nucleated cells were present was estimated from reference gene primer amplification. Assay used: immunoSEQ multiplex PCR; TCRdb lists only in-frame clones, some missing. V, J and clone size derive from that table, while D and trimming were established from the DNA sequence. Of a few hundred thousand clones in the sample, 88% were seen once. The TCR sequence derives from a woman in her twenties or thirties who had recovered from COVID-19. The chain carries TRBV5-4 and TRBJ2-1, with D possibly TRBD1 on 6 matching bases. Sequencing used peripheral blood. CDR3 loop: CASTVDSYNEQFF. The CDR3, as DNA: TGTGCCAGCACCGTGGACAGTTACAATGAGCAGTTCTTC. The whole variable domain, remainder taken from reference TRBV5-4 and TRBJ2-1, is ETGVTQSPTHLIKTRGQQVTLRCSSQSGHNTVSWYQQALGQGPQFIFQYYREEENGRGNFPPRFSGLQFPNYSSELNVNALELDDSALYLCASTVDSYNEQFFGPGTRLTVL.